This is a list of T cell receptor beta chains from one sample in a study of T cell changes during pregnancy in multiple sclerosis. The method was immunoSEQ multiplex PCR; TCRdb's version includes in-frame clones alone and lacks a portion of them. The repertoire holds more than 65,000 clones, with around nine tenths as singletons. Sequences were derived from peripheral blood, sampled before pregnancy. The receptors were gathered from a female donor with multiple sclerosis, enrolled in a pregnancy study. Both conserved end residues are part of each CDR3. The D gene is left open where the match is weak. Some rows mark clone size as missing; the rest say once, few, many or name a class of expanded clone.

abundance	j_gene	v_gene	d_gene	CDR3aa	CDR3nt
-	TRBJ2-2	TRBV5-6	-	CASSLDGYTGELFF	TGTGCCAGCAGCTTGGACGGGTACACCGGGGAGCTGTTTTTT
-	TRBJ1-4	TRBV30	TRBD1	CAWERGTGGEKLFF	TGTGCCTGGGAACGGGGGACAGGGGGGGAAAAACTGTTTTTT
-	TRBJ2-3	TRBV30	TRBD2	CAWSLGLAGYRSTTDTQYF	TGTGCCTGGAGTCTCGGACTAGCGGGCTACAGGTCCACCACAGATACGCAGTATTTT
-	TRBJ2-5	TRBV2	TRBD2	CASRTTSGSKTQYF	TGTGCCAGCAGGACGACTAGCGGGAGCAAGACCCAGTACTTC
-	TRBJ2-3	TRBV13	-	CASSLGTRDTQYF	TGTGCCAGCAGCTTAGGGACGCGGGATACGCAGTATTTT
once	TRBJ2-7	TRBV19	TRBD1	CASSIVSGTGGYEQYF	TGTGCCAGTAGTATAGTTTCCGGGACAGGGGGCTACGAGCAGTACTTC
-	TRBJ2-7	TRBV5-1	-	CASSLAVLGSGYEQYF	TGCGCCAGCAGCTTGGCCGTACTAGGAAGCGGGTACGAGCAGTACTTC
-	TRBJ2-7	TRBV27	TRBD1	CASSPSMTGGGYEQYF	TGTGCCAGCAGTCCCTCTATGACAGGGGGCGGCTACGAGCAGTACTTC
-	TRBJ2-3	TRBV5-1	TRBD1	CASSLGQGADTQYF	TGCGCCAGCAGCTTGGGGCAGGGGGCAGATACGCAGTATTTT
once	TRBJ2-3	TRBV4-3	TRBD2	CASSQDIRTSGGTDTQYF	TGCGCCAGCAGCCAAGATATCCGGACTAGCGGGGGCACAGATACGCAGTATTTT
-	TRBJ2-3	TRBV18	TRBD1	CASSPGTAGTDTQYF	TGTGCCAGCTCACCCGGGACAGCAGGCACAGATACGCAGTATTTT
-	TRBJ1-1	TRBV4-1	-	CASSSTSTEAFF	TGCGCCAGCAGCTCAACGAGCACTGAAGCTTTCTTT
-	TRBJ2-5	TRBV25-1	-	CASCISGSQETQYF	TGTGCCAGCTGCATCTCCGGGAGCCAGGAGACCCAGTACTTC
-	TRBJ2-1	TRBV7-9	TRBD2	CASRGGGLNEQFF	TGTGCCAGCAGGGGCGGGGGGTTAAATGAGCAGTTCTTC
-	TRBJ1-6	TRBV4-3	TRBD1	CASSQGGQAYNSPLHF	TGCGCCAGCAGCCAGGGGGGACAGGCCTATAATTCACCCCTCCACTTT
-	TRBJ1-1	TRBV25-1	-	CASSGGRAVNTEAFF	TGTGCCAGCAGTGGAGGGAGGGCGGTAAACACTGAAGCTTTCTTT
-	TRBJ2-3	TRBV6-6	TRBD2	CASSFKREGTDTQYF	TGTGCCAGCAGCTTTAAACGGGAGGGGACAGATACGCAGTATTTT
-	TRBJ2-1	TRBV6-4	TRBD2	CASSGLAGGGEQFF	TGTGCCAGCAGTGGACTAGCGGGAGGTGGGGAGCAGTTCTTC
-	TRBJ2-7	TRBV4-3	TRBD2	CASSQAGTSGGGYEQYF	TGCGCCAGCAGCCAGGCCGGGACTAGCGGGGGGGGTTACGAGCAGTACTTC
-	TRBJ1-3	TRBV18	-	CASSLTSTGTGNTIYF	TGTGCCAGCTCACTCACCTCCACGGGTACCGGAAACACCATATATTTT
-	TRBJ2-7	TRBV6-1	TRBD2	CASSGTSGTYEQYF	TGTGCCAGCAGTGGAACTAGCGGGACCTACGAGCAGTACTTC
-	TRBJ2-5	TRBV18	-	CASSPAGETQYF	TGTGCCAGCTCACCCGCCGGGGAGACCCAGTACTTC
-	TRBJ2-6	TRBV27	TRBD1	CASSLLGTVGSGANVLTF	TGTGCCAGCAGTTTACTCGGGACAGTAGGTTCTGGGGCCAACGTCCTGACTTTC
once	TRBJ2-1	TRBV7-7	-	CASSLDSGNEQFF	TGTGCCAGCAGCTTAGATTCCGGCAATGAGCAGTTCTTC
-	TRBJ1-4	TRBV7-2	-	CASRYSGAANEKLFF	TGTGCCAGCAGATATTCAGGGGCGGCTAATGAAAAACTGTTTTTT
-	TRBJ2-4	TRBV7-2	-	CASSFGATNIQYF	TGTGCCAGCAGCTTTGGGGCGACCAACATTCAGTACTTC
few	TRBJ2-1	TRBV2	-	CASTAAGYNEQFF	TGTGCCAGCACGGCGGCTGGCTACAATGAGCAGTTCTTC
-	TRBJ1-5	TRBV30	TRBD1	CAWSRTGVGQPQHF	TGTGCCTGGAGTCGGACAGGGGTAGGGCAGCCCCAGCATTTT
-	TRBJ1-2	TRBV7-9	-	CASTTGPYGYTF	TGTGCCAGCACCACAGGGCCATATGGCTACACCTTC
-	TRBJ1-2	TRBV7-8	-	CASSSLGREDNYGYTF	TGTGCCAGCAGCTCACTGGGTAGGGAGGATAACTATGGCTACACCTTC
-	TRBJ1-4	TRBV6-6	-	CASSYSPATNEKLFF	TGTGCCAGCAGTTACTCGCCAGCAACTAATGAAAAACTGTTTTTT
-	TRBJ1-4	TRBV10-2	-	CVTQGEKLFF	TGCGTCACTCAGGGGGAAAAACTGTTTTTT
once	TRBJ2-5	TRBV6-1	-	CASSENPPLTGRLETQYF	TGTGCCAGCAGTGAAAATCCCCCTTTAACAGGGCGGTTGGAGACCCAGTACTTC
-	TRBJ2-3	TRBV27	TRBD2	CASSLIAGGLDTQYF	TGTGCCAGCAGTTTAATAGCGGGGGGGCTAGATACGCAGTATTTT
-	TRBJ2-1	TRBV5-8	TRBD2	CASSLASGEYNEQFF	TGTGCCAGCAGCTTGGCGAGCGGGGAGTACAATGAGCAGTTCTTC
few	TRBJ2-1	TRBV4-2	TRBD2	CASSQRGAGGGEQFF	TGTGCCAGCAGCCAAAGGGGGGCGGGGGGCGGTGAGCAGTTCTTC
-	TRBJ1-1	TRBV29-1	-	CSVVPYTEAFF	TGCAGCGTTGTTCCGTACACTGAAGCTTTCTTT
-	TRBJ2-7	TRBV4-3	TRBD1	CASSQVDRGEQYF	TGCGCCAGCAGCCAAGTGGACAGGGGCGAGCAGTACTTC
-	TRBJ2-2	TRBV7-2	TRBD1	CASSRKGDRGTGELFF	TGTGCCAGCAGCCGAAAAGGGGACAGGGGTACCGGGGAGCTGTTTTTT
-	TRBJ2-7	TRBV5-1	-	CASSLWQGHEQYF	TGCGCCAGCAGCTTGTGGCAGGGGCACGAGCAGTACTTC
-	TRBJ2-1	TRBV5-4	TRBD2	CASSLKVTSNYNEQFF	TGTGCCAGCAGCTTGAAAGTGACTAGCAACTACAATGAGCAGTTCTTC
-	TRBJ1-5	TRBV9	-	CASSVGDPSGPQHF	TGTGCCAGCAGCGTAGGAGACCCTTCGGGGCCCCAGCATTTT
once	TRBJ1-2	TRBV6-5	-	CASTPGGRGGYTF	TGTGCCAGCACCCCGGGGGGGCGCGGTGGCTACACCTTC
few	TRBJ1-1	TRBV10-3	TRBD1	CAIAGTGGVVNTEAFF	TGTGCCATCGCGGGGACAGGGGGCGTTGTGAACACTGAAGCTTTCTTT
-	TRBJ2-7	TRBV6-6	-	CASSSDTYEQYF	TGTGCCAGCAGTTCCGACACCTACGAGCAGTACTTC
once	TRBJ2-1	TRBV14	TRBD1	CASSQKWTGGYNEQFF	TGTGCCAGCAGCCAAAAGTGGACAGGGGGCTACAATGAGCAGTTCTTC